This TCR beta chain was sequenced during a study of shared clonotypes between healthy human individuals (dated by TCRdb to 2018 to 2020). Background on the whole study: The cohort included three men and two women between 18 and 49 years of age. For each donor, CD4 naive and CD4 memory were each given three plates, CD8 naive was given two plates, and CD8 memory was given one plate. Blood TCR repertoires of five healthy adults were deeply sequenced to estimate repertoire size and the extent of clonotype sharing between individuals. To increase sequencing depth and limit assay-specific biases, different laboratories used diverse techniques to prepare libraries and sequence TCR repertoires. Between about 0.94 and 8.9 billion PBMCs per donor were obtained by leukapheresis.

Concerning this clone itself: The specificity of this receptor is unknown. The input lacks base qualities; no much larger clone sits a single base away.

Donors were healthy HIV-negative adults with no recently reported acute infections or vaccinations. Every donor was a Caucasian adult living in Nashville, Tennessee, USA. Magnetic negative selection was used to enrich CD4+ T cells, after which naive cells were positively selected on CD45RA and the negative fraction became the memory subset. Blood was collected by leukapheresis, and PBMCs were isolated by Ficoll-Histopaque density gradient centrifugation and then cryopreserved in liquid nitrogen vapor phase. Purity and quantity of every magnetically sorted T cell population were checked by analytical flow cytometry. From each sorted fraction, genomic DNA was isolated and quantified by UV absorbance on a Nanodrop 2000c. TCR CDR3 regions were amplified from genomic DNA by multiplex PCR using the deep immunoSEQ assay. Extracted genomic DNA from each cell subset was distributed evenly across all wells of several immunoSEQ 96-well plates, and each plate was treated as a replicate. For sorted subsets, each replicate PCR was loaded with about 200 ng genomic DNA, equivalent to 30,000 or so T cell genomes. Purified libraries were measured with a Qubit 3.0 fluorometer, size-checked on a Bioanalyzer 2100, and measured again with the KAPA Library Quantification kit. Each immunoSEQ 96-well plate was sequenced on its own single-read 150-cycle Illumina NextSeq 550 flow cell. In the original analysis: Because the immunoSEQ output included only junctional sequences and no quality scores, the filtering could not be the same as the filtering used for full-length reads. Sequences were annotated with PyIR, a Python wrapper for IgBLAST v1.9, using IMGT germline references to assign V/J genes and CDR3. Any read was removed if the V/J assignment was weak (E-value above 1e-6), the CDR3 was missing, or the read contained stop codons, out-of-frame junctions, or ambiguous translated residues. V3J clonotypes were defined as sequences sharing an identical inferred V gene, J gene, and CDR3 amino acid sequence. The percentage overlap between two repertoires was calculated by dividing the number of shared unique clonotypes by the size of the smaller repertoire. RTK rarefaction, the Chao1 estimator, and Recon v2.1 estimates of unobserved clonotypes were used to assess repertoire richness. For all TCRbeta clonotypes obtained by the gDNA method from four donors, generation probabilities were computed with OLGA. This immuneACCESS table, as held by TCRdb, lists in-frame sequences with V and J called but not all clones. Of the missing ones, under half trace to an unresolved V gene in checked studies; the others have no known cause. The V and J calls and clone size come from that table; D and trimming were worked out from the DNA. The sample table lists 2,500,000 or so clones, more than 80% of them with a count of one. The top ten clonotypes cover about 0.13% of the sample.

The CDR3 has 13 amino acids, counting the end cysteine and phenylalanine. The kept DNA is CDR3 alone, 39 bases in frame from the first base. V is shortened by 1 base, J by 6 bases, and the region joining them spans 7 bases. CDR1 and CDR2 (MGHRA, YSYEKL) derive from the germline V gene. Points the paper makes about the study in general: The genetic and exposure-history diversity represented was limited by the small number of donors. Compared with non-shared clonotypes, clonotypes shared by all four sorted-subset donors had higher generation probabilities. When a handful of donors were compared, the shared fraction of clonotypes was about 5.2% for naive CD4, roughly 3.3% for naive CD8, 2.3% for memory CD4, and 0.35% to 0.4% for memory CD8. Based on pairwise subsampling, the degree of clonotype sharing among donors was expected to be affected by sequencing depth. Only blood was sampled, and tissue TCR repertoires likely differ from those in blood. Larger estimated clonotype richness was generally found for naive subsets than for memory subsets. Even with the large sequencing depth, rarefaction of the sorted-subset datasets indicated that sequencing was incomplete.

The chain is assembled from TRBV4-1 and TRBJ1-5; the D gene cannot be named for sure. This receptor was identified in a young man in good health. Sequenced material: naive CD4+ T cells sorted from blood. The cell subset or site label, read with the paper, signifies: CD45RA+ positively selected. The CDR3 protein sequence reads: CASSQVPPQPQHF. Here is the DNA: TGCGCCAGCAGCCAAGTTCCTCCTCAGCCCCAGCATTTT.